The source of this T cell receptor (beta chain) is a study of beta chain features in type 1 diabetes. About the study: Cell yields, gender and age were similar in healthy donors and patients. Study results and caveats: Among all four CD4+ subsets, Type 1 diabetes patients had TCRB CDR3s that were moderately but significantly shorter. Type 1 diabetes patients had fewer VDJ junction insertions and more deletions. Any HLA type influence on TCRB rearrangement was left unresolved here.

As concerns this clone: Its antigen is not known.

The CDR3 runs 14 residues. Trimming took 4 bases from V and 1 from J, leaving 11 bases between them. Germline CDR1 is SGHKS and CDR2 is YYEKEE (reference sequence). Every bit of the isolated RNA underwent reverse transcription, so sequencing read expressed TCRB transcripts. Data came from immunoSEQ multiplex PCR; TCRdb stores just in-frame clones and leaves some out. The data contain a few hundred thousand clones, roughly a tenth of them singletons. By way of CD45RO/CCR7/CD25/CD127/CD95/CD27, the CD4+ regulatory, stem cell-like memory, central memory and naive cells were sorted. The sequenced sample consisted of central memory CD4+ T cells from blood. The J gene is TRBJ1-1, the V gene TRBV5-5; D unresolved. The TCR sequence derives from a man in his thirties or forties with type 1 diabetes. Here the CDR3 reads CASSPPSQNTEAFF. CDR3 DNA sequence: TGTGCCAGCAGCCCTCCGTCTCAGAACACTGAAGCTTTCTTT.